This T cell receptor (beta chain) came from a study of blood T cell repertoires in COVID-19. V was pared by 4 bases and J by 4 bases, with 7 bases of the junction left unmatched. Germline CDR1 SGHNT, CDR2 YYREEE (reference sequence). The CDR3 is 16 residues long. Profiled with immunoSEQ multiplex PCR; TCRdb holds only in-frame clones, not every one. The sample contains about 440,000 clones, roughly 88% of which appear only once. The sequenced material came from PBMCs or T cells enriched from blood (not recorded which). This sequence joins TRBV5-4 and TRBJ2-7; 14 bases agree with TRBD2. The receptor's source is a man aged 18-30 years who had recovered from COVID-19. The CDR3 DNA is TGTGCCAGCAGCGGCGGGACTAGCGGGAGATCGTACGAGCAGTACTTC. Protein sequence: CASSGGTSGRSYEQYF.